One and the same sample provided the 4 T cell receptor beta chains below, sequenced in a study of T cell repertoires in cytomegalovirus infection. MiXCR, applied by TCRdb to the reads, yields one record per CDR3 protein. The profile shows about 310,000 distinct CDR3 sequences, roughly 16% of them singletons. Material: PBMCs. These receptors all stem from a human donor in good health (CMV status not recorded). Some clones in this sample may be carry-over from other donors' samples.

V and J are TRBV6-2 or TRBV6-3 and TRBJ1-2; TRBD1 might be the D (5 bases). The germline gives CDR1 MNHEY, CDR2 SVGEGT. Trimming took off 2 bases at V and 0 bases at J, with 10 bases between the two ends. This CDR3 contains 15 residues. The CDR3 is CASSYRGTTNYGYTF. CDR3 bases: TGTGCCAGCAGTTACAGGGGAACGACTAACTATGGCTACACCTTC.

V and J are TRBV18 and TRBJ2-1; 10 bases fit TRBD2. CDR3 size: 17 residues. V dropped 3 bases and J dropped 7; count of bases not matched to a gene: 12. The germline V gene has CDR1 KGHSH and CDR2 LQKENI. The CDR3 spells CASSPPSLAGVGNEQFF. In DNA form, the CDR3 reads TGTGCCAGCTCACCGCCGAGCCTAGCGGGGGTAGGGAATGAGCAGTTCTTC.

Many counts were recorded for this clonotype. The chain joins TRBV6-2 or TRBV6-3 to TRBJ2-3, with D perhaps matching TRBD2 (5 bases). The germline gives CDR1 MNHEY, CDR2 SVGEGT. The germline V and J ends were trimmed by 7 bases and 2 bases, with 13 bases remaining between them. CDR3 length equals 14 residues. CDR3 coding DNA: TGTGCCAGCAAGGAGGTCTTAAACACAGATACGCAGTATTTT. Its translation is CASKEVLNTDTQYF.

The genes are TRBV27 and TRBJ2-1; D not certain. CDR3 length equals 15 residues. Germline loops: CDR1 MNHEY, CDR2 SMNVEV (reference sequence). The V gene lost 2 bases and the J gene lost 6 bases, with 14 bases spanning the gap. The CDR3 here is CASSLRATPANEQFF. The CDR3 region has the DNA TGTGCCAGCAGTTTACGGGCCACTCCGGCCAATGAGCAGTTCTTC.